These 15 T cell receptor beta chains share one sample of origin, sequenced in a study of CD8+ T cells in alopecia areata. In each case, RNA was isolated and then reverse transcribed into cDNA as the sequencing template. Sequencing was performed with immunoSEQ multiplex PCR; in TCRdb, only in-frame clones are kept and a portion is missing. Among about 140,000 clones, roughly 80% were seen once, and the ten largest hold just under 25%. Treatment described: oral pan-JAK inhibitor, 5-10 mg twice daily. This specimen consisted of CD8+ T cells sorted from blood, obtained at week 4, from a patient treated with tofacitinib. These receptors originate from a human donor with alopecia areata.

This clone came up a few times. The CDR3, as DNA: TGTGCCAGCAGAGACAGGGTAACAGATACGCAGTATTTT. Translation: CASRDRVTDTQYF. The J gene is TRBJ2-3, the V gene TRBV2; 7 bases are shared with TRBD1. The CDR3 has 13 amino acids. Germline V gene data show CDR1 as SNHLY and CDR2 as FYNNEI. J lost 3 bases, V lost 6 bases, and 3 bases had no gene match.

This CDR3 reads CASSPGGGTSGNTIYF. The CDR3 nucleotides are TGTGCCAGCAGCCCGGGAGGAGGGACCTCTGGAAACACCATATATTTT. The J gene is TRBJ1-3, the V gene TRBV5-6, with D possibly being TRBD1 (5 bases). The germline gives CDR1 SGHDT, CDR2 YYEEEE. This CDR3 spans 16 amino acids. V was cut by 4 bases and J by 0 bases, with 14 bases left in between.

The chain couples TRBV2 to TRBJ2-1, with TRBD1 matching 8 bases. Germline CDR1 SNHLY, CDR2 FYNNEI. There are 15 residues in the CDR3. V gave up 10 bases and J gave up 8 bases; unmatched junction bases: 16. CDR3 amino acids: CATKRGPGGFDEQFF. The CDR3 region has the DNA TGTGCCACAAAACGGGGCCCAGGGGGCTTCGATGAGCAGTTCTTC.

The gene calls are TRBV4-1 and TRBJ1-1; the match to TRBD1 covers 9 bases. The CDR3 spans 14 residues. The ends lost 3 bases at V and 6 bases at J; junction bases unmatched: 5. The V gene's germline CDR1 is MGHRA and CDR2 YSYEKL. The CDR3, as DNA: TGCGCCAGCAGCCAGGTCGACAGGGGGTCTGAAGCTTTCTTT. This translates into CASSQVDRGSEAFF.

This chain uses TRBV29-1 with TRBJ2-3; maybe TRBD1 (5 bases). Looked up from germline, CDR1 is SQVTM and CDR2 is ANQGSEA. V was trimmed by 0 bases and J by 0 bases, leaving 10 bases between them. This CDR3 has 15 amino acids. The CDR3 loop reads CSVEDAGISTDTQYF. The CDR3 region has the DNA TGCAGCGTTGAAGATGCAGGGATTAGCACAGATACGCAGTATTTT.

The CDR3, as DNA: TGCAGCGTTGAAGTGCCTGTAAACTATGGCTACACCTTC. This sequence encodes CSVEVPVNYGYTF. This chain connects TRBV29-1 to TRBJ1-2; no definite D call. V dropped 1 base and J dropped 2 bases, with 8 bases sitting between them. CDR3 length: 13 residues. Germline CDR1 SQVTM, CDR2 ANQGSEA.

This chain connects TRBV11-2 to TRBJ2-4; D unclear. V gave up 1 base and J gave up 1 base, with 8 bases separating them. Germline CDR1 SGHAT, CDR2 FQNNGV. The CDR3 is made up of 15 amino acids. In DNA form, the CDR3 reads TGTGCCAGCAGCTTAGTAGGCAGGGCCAAAAACATTCAGTACTTC. It is translated as CASSLVGRAKNIQYF.

V gene TRBV7-9 combines with J gene TRBJ2-3, with 11 nucleotides matching TRBD2. The CDR3 contains 16 residues. Germline V lookup: CDR1 SEHNR, CDR2 FQNEAQ (reference sequence). Trimming at V came to 3 bases and at J to 1 base, leaving 3 bases not matched to a gene. The CDR3: CASSFSGGVGTDTQYF. CDR3 DNA sequence: TGTGCCAGCAGCTTTAGCGGGGGGGTTGGCACAGATACGCAGTATTTT.

The chain links TRBV9 to TRBJ1-1; D call uncertain. V lost 7 bases, J lost 0 bases, and 10 bases lay in between. The CDR3 runs 13 residues. The V gene's germline CDR1 is SGDLS and CDR2 YYNGEE. The CDR3 loop reads CASGAGVNTEAFF. CDR3 sequence (DNA): TGTGCCAGCGGAGCCGGGGTGAACACTGAAGCTTTCTTT.

The chain recombines TRBV27 with TRBJ2-1, with D possibly matching TRBD1 (6 bases). Between the trimmed V and J ends, which lost 3 bases and 5 bases, there was a span of 8 bases. This CDR3 contains 13 residues. Germline lookup yields CDR1 MNHEY and CDR2 SMNVEV (reference sequence). The CDR3 DNA is TGTGCCAGCAGTTTGGACAGAGACAATGAGCAGTTCTTC. This encodes CASSLDRDNEQFF.

The V call is TRBV6-5, the J call TRBJ2-5; the D gene is possibly TRBD2 (6 bases). The J call may be mistaken, given a closer DNA end match to TRBJ2-7. The CDR3 has 12 residues. The V gene's germline CDR1 is MNHEY and CDR2 SVGAGI. The DNA of the CDR3 is TGTGCCAGTACCAATACGGGGGTCGAGCAGTACTTC. It yields the protein CASTNTGVEQYF.

This chain uses TRBV7-3 with TRBJ2-1; 10 positions agree with TRBD2. Germline CDR1 reads SGHTA; CDR2 reads FQGTGA. The V and J ends lost 2 bases and 4 bases, in that order; junction bases with no gene match: 2. The CDR3 loop spans 15 amino acids. This CDR3 reads CASSLGTSAYNEQFF. The CDR3 coding sequence is TGTGCCAGCAGCTTAGGGACTAGCGCATACAATGAGCAGTTCTTC.

This sequence joins TRBV13 and TRBJ2-7; D uncertain. Trimming took 1 base from V and 6 from J, leaving 10 bases between them. The CDR3 contains 13 residues. The germline V gene has CDR1 PRHDT and CDR2 FYEKMQ (reference sequence). CDR3 sequence: CASSLDTAGEQYF. The CDR3, as DNA: TGTGCCAGCAGCTTAGACACCGCTGGCGAGCAGTACTTC. Variable domain in full (rest from reference TRBV13 and TRBJ2-7): AAGVIQSPRHLIKEKRETATLKCYPIPRHDTVYWYQQGPGQDPQFLISFYEKMQSDKGSIPDRFSAQQFSDYHSELNMSSLELGDSALYFCASSLDTAGEQYFGPGTRLTVT.

J is TRBJ1-2 and V is TRBV30; D is perhaps TRBD1 (5 bases). Germline V CDR1 and CDR2: GTSNPN, SVGIG (reference sequence). Trimming removed 2 bases from V and 4 bases from J, with 14 bases in between. CDR3 length equals 14 residues. CDR3 DNA sequence: TGTGCCTGGAGTTCGGGGCAGGGCCCCTATGGCTACACCTTC. Its translation is CAWSSGQGPYGYTF.

The V and J genes are TRBV27 and TRBJ2-7, with TRBD2 matching 9 bases. Germline values: CDR1 MNHEY, CDR2 SMNVEV (reference sequence). The CDR3 is made up of 14 amino acids. The V and J ends lost 4 bases and 2 bases, in that order; junction bases with no gene match: 3. The CDR3 DNA reads TGTGCCAGCAGTTACGGGACTAGCACCTACGAGCAGTACTTC. This codes for CASSYGTSTYEQYF.